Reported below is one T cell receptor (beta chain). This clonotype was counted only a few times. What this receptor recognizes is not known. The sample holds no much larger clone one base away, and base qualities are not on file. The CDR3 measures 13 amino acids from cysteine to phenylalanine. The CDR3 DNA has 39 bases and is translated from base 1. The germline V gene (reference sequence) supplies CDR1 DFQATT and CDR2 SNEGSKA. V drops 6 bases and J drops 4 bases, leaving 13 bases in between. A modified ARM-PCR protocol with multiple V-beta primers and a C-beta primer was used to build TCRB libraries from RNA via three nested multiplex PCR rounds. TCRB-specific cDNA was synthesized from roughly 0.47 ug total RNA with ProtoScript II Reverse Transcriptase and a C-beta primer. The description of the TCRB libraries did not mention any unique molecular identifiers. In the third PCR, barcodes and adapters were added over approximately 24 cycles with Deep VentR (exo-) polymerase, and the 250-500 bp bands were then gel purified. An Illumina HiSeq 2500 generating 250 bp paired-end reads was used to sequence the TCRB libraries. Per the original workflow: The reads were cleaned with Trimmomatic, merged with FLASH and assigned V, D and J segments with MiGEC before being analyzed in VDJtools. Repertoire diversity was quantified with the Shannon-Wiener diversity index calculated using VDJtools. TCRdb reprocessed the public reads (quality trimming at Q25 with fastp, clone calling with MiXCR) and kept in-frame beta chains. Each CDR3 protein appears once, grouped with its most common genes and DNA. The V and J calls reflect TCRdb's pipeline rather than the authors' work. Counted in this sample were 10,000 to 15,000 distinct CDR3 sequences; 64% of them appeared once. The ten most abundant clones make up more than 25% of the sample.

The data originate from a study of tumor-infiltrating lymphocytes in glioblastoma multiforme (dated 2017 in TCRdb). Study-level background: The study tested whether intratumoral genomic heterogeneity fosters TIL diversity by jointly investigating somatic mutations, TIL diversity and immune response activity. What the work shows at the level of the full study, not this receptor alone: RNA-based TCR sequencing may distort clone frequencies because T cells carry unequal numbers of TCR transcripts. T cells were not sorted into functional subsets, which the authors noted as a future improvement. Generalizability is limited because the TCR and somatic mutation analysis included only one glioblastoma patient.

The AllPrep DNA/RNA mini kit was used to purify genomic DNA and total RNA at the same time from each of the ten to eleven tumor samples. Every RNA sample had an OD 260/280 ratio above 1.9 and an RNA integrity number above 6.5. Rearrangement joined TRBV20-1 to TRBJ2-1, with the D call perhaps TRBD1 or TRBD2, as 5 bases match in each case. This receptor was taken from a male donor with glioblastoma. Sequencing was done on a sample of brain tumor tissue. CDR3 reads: CSARDAIYNEQFF. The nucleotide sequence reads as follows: TGCAGTGCCCGGGACGCTATATACAATGAGCAGTTCTTC.